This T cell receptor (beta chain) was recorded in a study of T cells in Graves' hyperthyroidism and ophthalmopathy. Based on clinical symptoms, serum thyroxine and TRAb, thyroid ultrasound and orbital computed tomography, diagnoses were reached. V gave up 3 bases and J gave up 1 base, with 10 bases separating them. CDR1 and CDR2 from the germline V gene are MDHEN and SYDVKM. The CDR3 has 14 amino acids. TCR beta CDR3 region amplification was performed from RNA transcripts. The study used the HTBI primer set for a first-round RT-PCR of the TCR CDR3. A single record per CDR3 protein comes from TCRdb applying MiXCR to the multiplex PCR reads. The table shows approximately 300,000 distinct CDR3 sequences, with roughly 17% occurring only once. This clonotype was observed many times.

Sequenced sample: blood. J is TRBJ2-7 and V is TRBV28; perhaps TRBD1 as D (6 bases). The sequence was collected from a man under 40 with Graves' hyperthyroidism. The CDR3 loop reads CASSFRGGSYEQYF. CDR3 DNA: TGTGCCAGCAGTTTCAGAGGGGGTTCCTACGAGCAGTACTTC.